This T cell receptor (beta chain) was captured in a study of PD-1 blockade in classical Hodgkin lymphoma (dated by TCRdb to 2018 to 2021). A note on the overall study: Nivolumab dosing was 3 mg/kg intravenously every 2 weeks, continuing until either disease progression or unacceptable toxicity. The study used TCR beta sequencing and CyTOF to define a peripheral blood immune signature of response to PD-1 blockade in classical Hodgkin lymphoma. The investigation overall reported the following: Only a single clinical trial cohort was studied, and what caused the repertoire differences, possibly disease activity or prior therapy, remained undefined. CD4+ but not CD8+ TCR diversity rose significantly by C4D1 (p=0.0027 vs p=0.16), most apparent in complete responders (p=0.02). Trial patients with a complete response had baseline diversity similar to that of newly diagnosed patients, while partial responders and progressors had significantly lower diversity. Lower diversity was observed in patients in whom nivolumab was started less than 1 year after ASCT, and these patients were excluded from later analyses so that confounding by immune reconstitution would be avoided. Baseline TCR diversity was reported as lower in newly diagnosed patients than in healthy donors, and lower still in relapsed/refractory patients.

The sample's time point label, in plain terms: cycle 1 day 1 (C1D1), immediately before nivolumab initiation. Every trial patient had relapsed following autologous stem cell transplantation, and prior brentuximab vedotin exposure was what differed among cohorts A, B and C. The trial cohort was composed of 55 to 65 patients with relapsed/refractory classical Hodgkin lymphoma, for whom complete response, partial response or progressive disease was recorded as best overall response. Single-agent nivolumab was administered to trial patients in the multi-cohort phase II CheckMate 205 trial. Best overall response was determined by an independent review committee according to the 2007 International Working Group response criteria. PBMCs from the trial were collected at three points: immediately before nivolumab initiation (C1D1), and during therapy at cycle 2 day 1 and cycle 4 day 1. Peripheral blood was collected in 8 mL Vacutainer Cell Preparation Tubes, from which PBMCs were isolated by centrifugation and then cryopreserved.

Trimming takes 2 bases off V and 0 bases off J; junction bases not matched to a gene: 4. Spanning cysteine to phenylalanine, the CDR3 consists of 16 amino acids. Left in the record is the CDR3 DNA by itself, 48 bases read in frame from the first base. Reading the germline V gene gives CDR1 MRHNA and CDR2 SNTAGT. Genomic DNA was extracted with the Qiagen DNeasy kit from unsorted PBMCs and from negatively selected CD4+ and CD8+ fractions. Amplification of TCR beta CDR3 regions was done by immunoSEQ multiplex PCR with primers that anneal to V and J segments. A synthetic immune receptor repertoire was used to minimize amplification bias, and any remaining bias was removed computationally after sequencing. The original methods were these. Custom Python scripts were used to quantify repertoire diversity as the Shannon entropy index. Unsorted, CD4+ and CD8+ repertoires were analyzed separately, except for combined analyses in which CD4+ and CD8+ sequences were merged in silico. Clonal expansion was defined as a frequency increase of at least 2-fold after treatment compared with C1D1, and clones undetected at baseline were assigned a pseudocount of 0.5. Clones with 0 or 1 copy at C1D1 were defined as singleton clones, while clones with 2 or more copies were defined as non-singleton clones. Clones expanded in unsorted samples were labelled as CD4+, CD8+ or unknown by matching protein sequences in sorted samples from the same patient. Wilcoxon tests were applied to paired samples to test diversity changes from C1D1 to C4D1. The source is immuneACCESS, and TCRdb retained only in-frame sequences with V and J called. Part of the clones is not carried over; for the studies checked, unresolved V genes explain less than half of this, and the remainder is unexplained. From that table come the V and J calls and clone size; the DNA was used to work out D and trimming. Within this sample are approximately 34,000 clones, with around four fifths of them counted one time only. The ten largest make up approximately 35% of the sample.

As concerns this clone: No antigen is known for it. No much larger clone exists at a distance of one base, and base qualities are not known.

The starting material was peripheral blood mononuclear cells (PBMCs), obtained at baseline. The TCR sequence derives from a human donor with classical Hodgkin lymphoma. This chain joins TRBV6-4 to TRBJ2-3, with 8 bases matching TRBD1. The sequence in DNA is TGTGCCAGCAGTGACCAACAGGGGGTGAGCACAGATACGCAGTATTTT. Its protein reads: CASSDQQGVSTDTQYF.